The sequence of this T cell receptor (beta chain) was determined in a study of technical replicates of blood from a handful of donors. Clones were sequenced by immunoSEQ multiplex PCR, and TCRdb holds only the in-frame ones, with some missing. Of under 85,000 clones listed, about 91% are singletons. V lost 3 bases to trimming and J lost 0 bases; unmatched junction nucleotides: 4. The CDR3 contains 15 residues. In germline, CDR1 is MGHRA, CDR2 YSYEKL. This rearrangement joins TRBV4-1 to TRBJ1-2; 7 bases align to TRBD1. The material sequenced was T cells isolated from PBMCs. The receptor's source is a human donor in good health. Some clones in this sample may be carry-over from other donors' samples. CDR3 loop: CASSQRQGPNYGYTF. Written as DNA, the CDR3 is TGCGCCAGCAGCCAGAGACAGGGACCTAACTATGGCTACACCTTC.